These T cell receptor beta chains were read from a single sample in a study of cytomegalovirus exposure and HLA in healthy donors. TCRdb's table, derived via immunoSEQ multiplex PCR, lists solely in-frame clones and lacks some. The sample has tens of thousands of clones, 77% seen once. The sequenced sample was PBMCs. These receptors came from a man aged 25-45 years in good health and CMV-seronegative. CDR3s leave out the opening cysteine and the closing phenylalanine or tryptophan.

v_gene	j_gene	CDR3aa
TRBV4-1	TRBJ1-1	ASSHDRDYTEAF
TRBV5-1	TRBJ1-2	ASKTSPEVYGYT
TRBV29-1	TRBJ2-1	SAPTGDEQF
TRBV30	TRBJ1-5	AWSGPLENQPQH
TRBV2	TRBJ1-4	ASSAGTGRSKLF
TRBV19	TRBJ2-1	ASSIEAGYGEQF
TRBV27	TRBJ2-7	ASSLSGGDFAYEQY
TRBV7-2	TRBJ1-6	ASSLAGQHTSPLH
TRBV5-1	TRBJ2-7	ASSLGSPSYEQY
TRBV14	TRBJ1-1	ASSQVTGNTEAF
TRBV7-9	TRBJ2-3	ASSLMGSFTDTQY
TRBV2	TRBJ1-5	ASSELRDSNQPQH
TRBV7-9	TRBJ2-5	ASSLGDRGQGETQY
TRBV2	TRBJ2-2	ASSAGLSAESTGELF
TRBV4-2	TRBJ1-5	ASSQGKGANQPQH
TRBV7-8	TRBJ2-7	ASSSGGTGSYEQY
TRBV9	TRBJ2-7	ASSPDTDYEQY
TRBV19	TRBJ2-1	ASSIDRGRAGNEQF
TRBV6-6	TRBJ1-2	ASRLGQDNYGYT
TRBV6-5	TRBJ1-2	ASSLERASYGYT
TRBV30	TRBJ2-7	AWSGGTLYEQY
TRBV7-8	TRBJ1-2	ASSPRIKGVVSSLETNYGYT
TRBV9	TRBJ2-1	ASSVPREGRNEQF
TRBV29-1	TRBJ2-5	SVESGALQETQY
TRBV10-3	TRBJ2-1	AIRDRVDEQF
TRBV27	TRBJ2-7	ASSSSGYSYEQY
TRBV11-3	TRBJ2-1	ASSRGDHSYNEQF
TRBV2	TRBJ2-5	ASKGYQETQY